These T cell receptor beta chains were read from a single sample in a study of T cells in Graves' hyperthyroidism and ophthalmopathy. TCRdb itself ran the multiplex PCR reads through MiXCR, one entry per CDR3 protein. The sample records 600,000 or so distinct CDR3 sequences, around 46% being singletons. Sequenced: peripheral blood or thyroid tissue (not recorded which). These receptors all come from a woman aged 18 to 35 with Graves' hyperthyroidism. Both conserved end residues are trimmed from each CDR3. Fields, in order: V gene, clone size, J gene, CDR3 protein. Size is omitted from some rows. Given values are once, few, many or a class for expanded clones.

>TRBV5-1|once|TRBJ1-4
ASSSRTGEYEKLF
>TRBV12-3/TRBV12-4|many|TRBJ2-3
ASSLTQERY
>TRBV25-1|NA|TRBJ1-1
ASGPGGWGTEAF
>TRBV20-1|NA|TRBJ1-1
SAPPGRRQDEAF
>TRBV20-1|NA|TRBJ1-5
SASPIDRDQPQH
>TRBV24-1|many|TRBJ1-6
ATRTVLNSPLH
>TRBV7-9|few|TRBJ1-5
ASSHTGGQPQH
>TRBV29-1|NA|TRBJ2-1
SVEDGRRYNEQF
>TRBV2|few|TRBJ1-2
ASSFGEGSGYT
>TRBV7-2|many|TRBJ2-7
ASSNRGDYEQY
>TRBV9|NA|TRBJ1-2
ASSVADRGVYGYT
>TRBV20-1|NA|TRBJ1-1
SALTGGAEEAF
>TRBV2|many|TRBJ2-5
ASTSEQETQY
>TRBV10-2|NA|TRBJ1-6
ASSKNGYNSPLH
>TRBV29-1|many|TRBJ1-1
SVEGTREAF
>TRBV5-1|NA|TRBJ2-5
ASSLATQQVDQY
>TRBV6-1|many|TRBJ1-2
AASGYT
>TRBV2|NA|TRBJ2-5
ASSLWTSGLQETQY
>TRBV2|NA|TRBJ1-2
ATPRPQDGYT
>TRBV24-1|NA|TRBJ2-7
ATSARGYEQY
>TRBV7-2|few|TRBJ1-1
ASSQGAGENTEAF
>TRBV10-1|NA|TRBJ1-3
AGSTGVGNTIY
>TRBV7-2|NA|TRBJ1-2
ASSTDRWIYGYT
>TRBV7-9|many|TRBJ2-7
ASSFAQGAPSEQY
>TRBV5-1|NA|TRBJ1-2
ASRMDFYGYT
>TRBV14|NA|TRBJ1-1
ASSQHLGGNTEAF
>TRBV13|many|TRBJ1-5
ASSLGFQPQH
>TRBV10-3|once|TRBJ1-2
ASLAGTAQYGYT
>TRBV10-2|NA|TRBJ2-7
ASRRNRAAYEQY
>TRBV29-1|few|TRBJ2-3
SVQAVTDTQY
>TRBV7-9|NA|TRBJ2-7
ASSFRDSRTYEQY
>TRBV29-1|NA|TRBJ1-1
SVDRGTTEAF
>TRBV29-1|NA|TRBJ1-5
SVEAGGVGQSQH
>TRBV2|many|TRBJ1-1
ASSDRGGNTEAF
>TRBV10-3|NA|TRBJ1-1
AISERGAGSTEAF
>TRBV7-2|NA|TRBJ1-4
ASSLSLGMEEKLF
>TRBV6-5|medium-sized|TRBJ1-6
ASSASGTGTSPLH
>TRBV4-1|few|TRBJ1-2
ASSPTGQGAYGYT
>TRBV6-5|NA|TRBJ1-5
ASSPGPGNNQPQH
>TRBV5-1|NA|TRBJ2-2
ASSLASGRNTGELF
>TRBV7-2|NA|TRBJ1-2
ASSIGDYGHT
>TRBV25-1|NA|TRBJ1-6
ASSSMGPYTAYNSPLH
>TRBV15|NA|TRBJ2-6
ATSRAGTGASGANVLT
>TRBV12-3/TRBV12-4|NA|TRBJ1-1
ASSSHLIGAEAF
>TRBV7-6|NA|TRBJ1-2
ASTPGHNYGYT
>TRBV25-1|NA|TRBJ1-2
AGPQGPDGYT
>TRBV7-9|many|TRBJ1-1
ALFKGAVEAF
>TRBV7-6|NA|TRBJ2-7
ARQGGDEQY